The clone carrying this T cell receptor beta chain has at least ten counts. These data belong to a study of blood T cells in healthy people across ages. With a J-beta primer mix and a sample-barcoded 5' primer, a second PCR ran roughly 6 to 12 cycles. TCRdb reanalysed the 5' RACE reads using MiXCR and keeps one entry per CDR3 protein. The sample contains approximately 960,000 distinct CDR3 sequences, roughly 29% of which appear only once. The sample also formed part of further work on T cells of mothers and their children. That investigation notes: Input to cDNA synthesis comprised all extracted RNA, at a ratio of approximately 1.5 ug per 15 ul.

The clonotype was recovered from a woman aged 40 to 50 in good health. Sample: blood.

The CDR3 nucleotides are TGTGCCAGCAGCTTAATGGGCGGAACCTACAATGAGCAGTTCTTC. Protein product: CASSLMGGTYNEQFF. The chain combines TRBV7-3 with TRBJ2-1, with D unclear. Trimming pared 1 base from V and 2 bases from J, leaving 9 bases between. Germline V gene data show CDR1 as SGHTA and CDR2 as FQGTGA. The CDR3 spans 15 residues.